Following are 27 T cell receptor beta chains from one sample sequenced in a study of relationships among human T cell subsets. The T cell receptor alpha and beta CDR3 regions were amplified from mRNA by semiquantitative ARM-PCR. Tagged nested gene-specific primers were used first, then communal superprimers amplified exponentially. One entry per CDR3 protein, called by TCRdb with MiXCR from the multiplex PCR reads. Of about 5,500 distinct CDR3 sequences listed, roughly 69% were seen once; the top ten hold more than 55%. Anti-CD4 multisort beads removed cells negatively, then anti-CD8 beads positively selected CD8+ T cells. Sequencing was performed on CD8+ T cells sorted from blood. The receptors were sampled from a middle-aged man in good health.

CDR3 DNA: TGCAGCGTTGAAGGGGCAGGAGAAGGGAACACCATATATTTT. Residues: CSVEGAGEGNTIYF. V and J are TRBV29-1 and TRBJ1-3; D not resolved. V lost 1 base and J lost 7, with 14 bases in between. The CDR3 spans 14 residues. Germline CDR1 and CDR2: SQVTM and ANQGSEA.

The chain is built from TRBV3-1 and TRBJ2-1; TRBD1 matches at 7 bases. V dropped 0 bases and J dropped 6; count of bases not matched to a gene: 5. There are 15 residues in the CDR3. Germline values: CDR1 LGHDT, CDR2 YNNKEL (reference sequence). As DNA, the CDR3 is TGTGCCAGCAGCCAAGAGGGTACAGGGGTCAATGAGCAGTTCTTC. Residues: CASSQEGTGVNEQFF.

This clonotype was seen more than once but under ten times. The chain couples TRBV6-1 to TRBJ2-6; D possibly corresponds to TRBD1 (5 bases). The CDR3 is 16 residues long. Germline values: CDR1 MNHNS, CDR2 SASEGT. Deletions cut 0 bases from V and 1 base from J, with 7 bases between. CDR3 sequence (DNA): TGTGCCAGCAGTGAAGCCTCAGGGTCTGGGGCCAACGTCCTGACTTTC. Translation gives CASSEASGSGANVLTF.

V usage is TRBV28 and J usage is TRBJ1-5; D is undetermined. CDR1 is MDHEN and CDR2 is SYDVKM in the germline V gene. This CDR3 is 13 amino acids long. Trimming stripped 3 bases from V and 0 bases from J, with 3 bases between. This CDR3 reads CASSFYSNQPQHF. The CDR3 DNA reads as TGTGCCAGCAGTTTCTATAGCAATCAGCCCCAGCATTTT.

This clonotype was seen once. This sequence joins TRBV14 and TRBJ2-1; no clear D. Germline CDR1 reads SGHDN; CDR2 reads FVKESK. The ends were cut back, 4 bases at V and 4 bases at J, with 11 bases in the middle. The CDR3 spans 14 residues. The CDR3, as DNA: TGTGCCAGCAGCCCTCCTGTGACTTACAATGAGCAGTTCTTC. This translates into CASSPPVTYNEQFF.

The chain recombines TRBV6-6 with TRBJ2-7; TRBD1 is a possible D gene (6 bases). This CDR3 contains 13 residues. Germline V gives CDR1 MNHNY, CDR2 SVGAGI (reference sequence). With 4 bases removed from V and 2 bases from J, the gap between germline ends came to 9 bases. CDR3 sequence reads: CASSWTATYEQYF. The CDR3 coding sequence is TGTGCCAGCAGTTGGACAGCTACCTACGAGCAGTACTTC.

The chain carries TRBV7-9 and TRBJ2-7; D may correspond to TRBD1 or TRBD2 (6 bases each). The CDR3 runs 15 residues. V shed 5 bases and J shed 3 bases, with 17 bases lying between them. Germline V gene sequence: CDR1 SEHNR, CDR2 FQNEAQ (reference sequence). CDR3 amino acids: CASSGTGAPFYEQYF. CDR3 DNA: TGTGCCAGCAGCGGAACGGGGGCCCCCTTCTACGAGCAGTACTTC.

As for this clonotype: Mismatch with germline at one junction end may stem from a read error. V is TRBV6-6 and J is TRBJ2-3; 9 nucleotides agree with TRBD2. This CDR3 has 15 residues. Germline CDR1 is MNHNY and CDR2 is SVGAGI (reference sequence). In DNA form, the CDR3 reads TGTGTCAGCAGTGCCTTTAGCGGGAGAAGTGATACGCAGTATTTT. Protein product: CVSSAFSGRSDTQYF.

This chain uses TRBV7-9 with TRBJ2-1; no firm D call. The CDR3 is 13 residues long. The ends were cut back, 3 bases at V and 4 bases at J, with 7 bases in the middle. Germline V gene lookup returns CDR1 SEHNR and CDR2 FQNEAQ (reference sequence). The DNA of the CDR3 is TGTGCCAGCAGCTTTACACAATACAATGAGCAGTTCTTC. It specifies CASSFTQYNEQFF.

The genes are TRBV7-9 and TRBJ1-3; D is unclear. CDR1 and CDR2 (germline): SEHNR, FQNEAQ (reference sequence). The CDR3 loop spans 15 amino acids. V lost 6 bases and J 2 bases, leaving 14 bases between the germline ends. The CDR3 DNA sequence: TGTGCCAGCAGGCCTCCCGGGGAAGCTGGAAACACCATATATTTT. It yields the protein CASRPPGEAGNTIYF.

The chain carries TRBV25-1 and TRBJ1-5; weak D call: TRBD1 (5 bases). V was pared by 10 bases and J by 7 bases, with 23 bases between. Per the germline V gene, CDR1 is MGHDK and CDR2 is SYGVNS. The CDR3 runs to 15 residues. Here the CDR3 reads CANNPKRGFGQPQHF. The DNA of the CDR3 is TGTGCCAACAACCCGAAAAGGGGATTCGGACAGCCCCAGCATTTT.

The CDR3 DNA sequence: TGCGCCAGCAGCTTGGGGTCAGCTTCCTACGAGCAGTACTTC. Translating it yields CASSLGSASYEQYF. The gene calls are TRBV5-1 and TRBJ2-7; no firm D call. CDR3 length: 14 residues. Germline lookup yields CDR1 SGHRS and CDR2 YFSETQ. Between the trimmed V and J ends, which lost 0 bases and 1 base, there was a span of 8 bases.

CDR3 nucleotide sequence: TGTGCCAGCAGCCAAGTCAGGGCGCGATACGAGCAGTACTTC. Its protein is CASSQVRARYEQYF. The gene calls are TRBV2 and TRBJ2-7; maybe TRBD1 (5 bases). CDR1 and CDR2 (germline): SNHLY, FYNNEI. The V end lost 6 bases, the J end lost 4 bases, and 16 bases lay between the germline ends. The CDR3 totals 14 residues.

The V and J genes are TRBV27 and TRBJ2-7; D is ambiguous. The CDR3 runs to 13 residues. V dropped 3 bases and J dropped 2 bases, with 8 bases sitting between them. From germline, CDR1 is MNHEY and CDR2 SMNVEV (reference sequence). The CDR3, as DNA: TGTGCCAGCAGTTTTTCGCCCGCCTACGAGCAGTACTTC. Translated: CASSFSPAYEQYF.

The V and J genes are TRBV12-3 or TRBV12-4 and TRBJ2-4, with D possibly matching TRBD1 (5 bases). The CDR3 totals 15 residues. The V end lost 6 bases, the J end lost 0 bases, and 12 bases lay between the germline ends. CDR3 in amino acids: CASSTPDRAKNIQYF. The CDR3 nucleotides are TGTGCCAGCAGCACCCCCGACAGAGCCAAAAACATTCAGTACTTC.

The chain uses TRBV5-1 and TRBJ2-5; 9 nucleotides align to TRBD1. V was pared by 4 bases and J by 5 bases, with 3 bases of the junction left unmatched. The CDR3 is 13 residues long. Germline CDR1 and CDR2: SGHRS and YFSETQ. The CDR3 sequence is CASSKGQGETQYF. CDR3 DNA sequence: TGCGCCAGCAGCAAAGGACAGGGGGAGACCCAGTACTTC.

In DNA form, the CDR3 reads TGTGCCAGTAGTATCGGGGGAGCCACCGGGGAGCTGTTTTTT. Amino acid sequence: CASSIGGATGELFF. This chain connects TRBV19 to TRBJ2-2, with D possibly TRBD2 on 6 matching bases. Germline V gene lookup returns CDR1 LNHDA and CDR2 SQIVND (reference sequence). The CDR3 contains 14 residues. Trimming removed 3 bases at V and 4 bases at J, with 9 bases between.

The V call is TRBV7-9, the J call TRBJ1-4; 7 bases are shared with TRBD1. The CDR3 is 14 amino acids. V shed 5 bases, J shed 3 bases, and the junction held 3 bases outside the gene matches. Germline CDR1 is SEHNR and CDR2 is FQNEAQ (reference sequence). For the CDR3, the DNA is TGTGCCAGCAGCAAGACAGGGCCTAATGAAAAACTGTTTTTT. Its translation: CASSKTGPNEKLFF. Full variable domain (rest looked up from reference TRBV7-9 and TRBJ1-4): DTGVSQNPRHKITKRGQNVTFRCDPISEHNRLYWYRQTLGQGPEFLTYFQNEAQLEKSRLLSDRFSAERPKGSFSTLEIQRTEQGDSAMYLCASSKTGPNEKLFFGSGTQLSVL.

V gene TRBV11-2 combines with J gene TRBJ2-5; possible D gene TRBD2, 5 bases. CDR1 and CDR2 (germline): SGHAT, FQNNGV. Trimming removed 9 bases at V and 4 bases at J, with 15 bases between. The CDR3 loop spans 13 amino acids. CDR3 DNA: TGTGCCAGTAGCCCCAGGACTGTAGAGACCCAGTACTTC. It encodes CASSPRTVETQYF.

CDR3 sequence: CASKRGSWNQETQYF. The CDR3 DNA reads as TGTGCCAGCAAAAGAGGATCGTGGAATCAAGAGACCCAGTACTTC. This sequence joins TRBV6-1 and TRBJ2-5; no clear D. V shed 7 bases and J shed 2 bases, with 17 bases lying between them. Germline assignment: CDR1 MNHNS and CDR2 SASEGT. The CDR3 runs 15 residues.

The chain is built from TRBV29-1 and TRBJ1-1; D uncertain. The CDR3 has 16 residues. Germline CDR1 reads SQVTM; CDR2 reads ANQGSEA. V shed 6 bases and J shed 1 base, with 21 bases lying between them. The CDR3, as DNA: TGCAGCGTCGACATGCCTTTCCCGGGTGCGAACACTGAAGCTTTCTTT. Amino acids: CSVDMPFPGANTEAFF.

The rearrangement uses TRBV21-1 and TRBJ2-1; TRBD1 was called by the table and not checked on the DNA. TRBV21-1 is noted as a pseudogene. The CDR3 covers 14 residues. CDR3 DNA: TGTGCCAGCAGCAAATGTACAGGACCCAATGAGCAGTTCTTC. Protein product: CASSKCTGPNEQFF.

This sequence joins TRBV19 and TRBJ1-3; D not certain. This CDR3 is 14 amino acids long. V was cut by 3 bases and J by 4 bases, with 10 bases left in between. The germline gives CDR1 LNHDA, CDR2 SQIVND (reference sequence). The CDR3 sequence: CASSIGMAGNTIYF. CDR3 coding DNA: TGTGCCAGTAGTATCGGGATGGCGGGAAACACCATATATTTT.

Judged by abundance, this clonotype is medium-sized. The rearrangement links TRBV28 to TRBJ1-2, with 12 bases aligning to TRBD1. Germline CDR1 reads MDHEN; CDR2 reads SYDVKM. V lost 0 bases to trimming and J lost 3 bases; unmatched junction nucleotides: 5. This CDR3 has 17 amino acids. CDR3 sequence reads: CASSLWGQGASDYGYTF. The CDR3 DNA reads as TGTGCCAGCAGTTTATGGGGACAGGGGGCTTCAGACTATGGCTACACCTTC.

The gene calls are TRBV28 and TRBJ2-7; 7 nucleotides align to TRBD1. Germline V gene lookup returns CDR1 MDHEN and CDR2 SYDVKM. The V gene end was trimmed by 6 bases and the J gene end by 3 bases; junction bases not matched to a gene: 5. The CDR3 totals 13 residues. CDR3 nucleotide sequence: TGTGCCAGCAGCCGGACAGGCCGCTACGAGCAGTACTTC. Translating it yields CASSRTGRYEQYF. Variable domain in full (rest from reference TRBV28 and TRBJ2-7): DVKVTQSSRYLVKRTGEKVFLECVQDMDHENMFWYRQDPGLGLRLIYFSYDVKMKEKGDIPEGYSVSREKKERFSLILESASTNQTSMYLCASSRTGRYEQYFGPGTRLTVT.

Turning to this clonotype: Compared with germline, one end of the junction differs, possibly owing to a read error. The chain couples TRBV5-4 to TRBJ1-2; D call uncertain. The germline V gene encodes CDR1 SGHNT and CDR2 YYREEE (reference sequence). CDR3 length: 15 residues. CDR3 DNA sequence: TGCGCCAGCAGCCGCCGACACCTTCCAAACTATGGCTACACCTTC. Amino acid sequence: CASSRRHLPNYGYTF.

The rearrangement links TRBV14 to TRBJ2-1; 8 positions agree with TRBD2. The CDR3 covers 16 residues. Germline V gene sequence: CDR1 SGHDN, CDR2 FVKESK. J was trimmed by 4 bases and V by 5 bases; bases with no gene match: 10. CDR3 region: CASSSEGTSGYNEQFF. CDR3 coding DNA: TGTGCCAGCAGCTCTGAAGGAACTAGCGGTTACAATGAGCAGTTCTTC.